Listed below are T cell receptor beta chains from one sample, sequenced in a study of blood T cell repertoires in COVID-19. Profiled with immunoSEQ multiplex PCR; TCRdb holds only in-frame clones, not every one. The sample holds around 160,000 clones, around four fifths seen once. The sample was peripheral blood. The receptors come from a woman aged 35 to 49 with active or convalescent COVID-19. Each CDR3 is given without its conserved first and last residue. Rows may omit the clone size; those that give it use once, few, many or a size class.

TRBV27 | - | 14 | ASSLRDRGLGTEAF
TRBV7-2 | - | 12 | ASSPQLPGYGYT
TRBV11-2 | - | 14 | ASSPGTGGKDTEAF
TRBV6-1 | - | 14 | ASSESHPAGNQPQH
TRBV6-5 | - | 12 | ASSPWGAGNTIY
TRBV25-1 | - | 12 | ASSVGQGNQPQH
TRBV5-1 | - | 13 | ASSLAGGDNYGYT
TRBV7-2 | - | 16 | ASSLVETGSSYNSPLH
TRBV29-1 | - | 11 | SGGGLSTGELF
TRBV11-2 | - | 10 | ASSSYTPEAF
TRBV5-1 | - | 12 | ASGPRRGAGTQY
TRBV7-2 | - | 13 | ASSISTGVGTEAF
TRBV4-2 | - | 12 | ASSQERETYGYT
TRBV10-1 | - | 10 | ASSGLRGGYT
TRBV6-5 | - | 11 | ASSYLGAGGYT
TRBV5-1 | once | 14 | ASSLDNASGTDTQY
TRBV18 | once | 13 | ASSTGGLGNQPQH
TRBV27 | - | 12 | ASSAEPNTGELF
TRBV5-8 | - | 14 | ASSLIATRSYNEQF
TRBV30 | - | 13 | AWSPRQGAGSPLH
TRBV10-3 | - | 11 | AISGAGKTEAF
TRBV18 | - | 11 | ASSPGRRAEAF
TRBV7-8 | - | 12 | ASSLAQGSTEAF
TRBV5-6 | - | 16 | ASSWGLRERDDKNIQY
TRBV19 | - | 14 | ASRLTSGGPAGELF
TRBV4-3 | - | 14 | ASSQGAGLAGNEQF
TRBV10-2 | - | 9 | ASSGTYEQY
TRBV7-9 | - | 13 | ASSLAGQGINGYT
TRBV29-1 | - | 12 | SVASGTGRNTIY
TRBV24-1 | - | 13 | ATSDTTGRDEKLF
TRBV4-1 | - | 12 | ASSQMRETDTQY
TRBV7-9 | - | 10 | ASSSRGNEQF
TRBV9 | - | 13 | ASSEPGESNYGYT
TRBV5-4 | - | 15 | ASSLGIQGSNTGELF
TRBV5-1 | - | 15 | ASSPRGGVSSGNTIY
TRBV4-1 | - | 12 | ASSQDLLERPQH
TRBV10-3 | - | 11 | AITIDTYYGYT
TRBV5-1 | - | 12 | ASSLRQGSEKLF
TRBV7-8 | - | 14 | ASSLGDSGNTGELF
TRBV19 | - | 12 | ASSPSGSPHEQY
TRBV30 | - | 14 | AWSGGWDRGNSPLH
TRBV28 | - | 12 | ASSFGGLNEKLF
TRBV28 | - | 12 | ASSYPGQGGGYT
TRBV28 | few | 12 | ASGSTGGTGELF
TRBV28 | - | 13 | ASSLRFGRNEKLF
TRBV18 | - | 13 | ASSLREGMGYGYT
TRBV11-2 | - | 13 | ASSRDSADTGELF
TRBV5-1 | once | 12 | ASRARDTTYEQY
TRBV19 | - | 13 | ASSMGGQSNQPQH
TRBV19 | - | 13 | ASSTQGAPGYGYT
TRBV6-5 | - | 13 | ASRARTSGGAMEF
TRBV18 | once | 15 | ASSPIPLDRDNSPLH
TRBV6-5 | - | 10 | ASRVSRETQY
TRBV29-1 | - | 12 | SVGPLRGAGGYT
TRBV7-8 | once | 13 | ASSLGQRSYNEQF
TRBV5-1 | - | 14 | ASSLTRLNTNEKLF
TRBV7-2 | - | 12 | ASSLERGFYEQY
TRBV11-3 | - | 17 | ASSQSYGREGFPGIEQF